The clone carrying this T cell receptor (beta chain) was counted once. Together with a sample-barcoded 5' primer, a J-beta primer mix was included in a second PCR lasting about 7 to 12 cycles. TCRdb reprocessed the 5' RACE reads via MiXCR and lists one record per CDR3 protein. Of about 680,000 distinct CDR3 sequences detected, around 48% appear once; the ten largest clones hold roughly 30%. The source of the sample is a study of blood T cells in healthy people across ages. There were at least 5 micrograms of total RNA extracted from every sample. Germline V gene sequence: CDR1 SQVTM, CDR2 ANQGSEA. The V end lost 4 bases, the J end lost 3 bases, and 12 bases lay between the germline ends. This CDR3 spans 13 amino acids.

Sample: blood. This sequence originates from a woman aged 55 to 70 in good health. V and J are TRBV29-1 and TRBJ1-1; D not resolved. The CDR3 sequence: CSVAGVLHTEAFF. The CDR3 region has the DNA TGCAGCGTTGCTGGGGTTTTGCACACTGAAGCTTTCTTT.